A single sample is the source of the 15 T cell receptor beta chains below, sequenced in a study of beta chain features in type 1 diabetes. All of the isolated RNA was reverse transcribed, so expressed TCRB transcripts were sequenced. Assay used: immunoSEQ multiplex PCR; TCRdb lists only in-frame clones, some missing. Of 200,000 to 250,000 clones in the sample, 68% were seen once. Sequencing was done on a sample of naive CD4+ T cells from blood. Every receptor here comes from a man under 40 in good health.

As DNA, the CDR3 is TGCACCAGCAGCCGCGAGGTATGGGCAGATACGCAGTATTTT. It codes for CTSSREVWADTQYF. J is TRBJ2-3 and V is TRBV1; TRBD2 was called by the table and not checked on the DNA. TRBV1 counts as a pseudogene. The CDR3 runs to 14 residues.

This clone occurred a few times. Other DNA sequences from this sample encode an identical CDR3 as well. V gene TRBV29-1 combines with J gene TRBJ2-3, with D possibly TRBD1 on 5 matching bases. V was pared by 0 bases and J by 1 base, with 8 bases between. From germline, CDR1 is SQVTM and CDR2 ANQGSEA. This CDR3 is built from 14 residues. CDR3: CSVEDPQGTDTQYF. The CDR3 DNA reads TGCAGCGTTGAAGATCCACAGGGCACAGATACGCAGTATTTT.

The genes are TRBV18 and TRBJ2-3; 10 bases align to TRBD2. CDR3 length equals 18 residues. The J segment lost 3 bases and the V segment lost 2 bases, leaving 11 bases of the junction unmatched. In germline, CDR1 is KGHSH, CDR2 LQKENI. CDR3 nucleotide sequence: TGTGCCAGCTCACCAGAGAGAATGAGCGGGAGGGATACAGATACGCAGTATTTT. Its translation: CASSPERMSGRDTDTQYF.

This chain uses TRBV9 with TRBJ2-3; TRBD2 matches at 9 bases. This CDR3 comprises 19 residues. The germline gives CDR1 SGDLS, CDR2 YYNGEE. Losses at the gene ends were 0 bases for V and 1 base for J; bases not matched to a gene: 12. CDR3 in DNA: TGTGCCAGCAGCGTAGGCCCAGCGGGGGGCCAGAAGGGCACAGATACGCAGTATTTT. Its translation: CASSVGPAGGQKGTDTQYF.

A single count supports this clone. This chain joins TRBV7-9 and TRBJ2-1, with 12 bases fitting TRBD1. The CDR3 covers 16 residues. V lost 5 bases and J lost 9; bases outside the gene matches: 11. The germline V gene has CDR1 SEHNR and CDR2 FQNEAQ (reference sequence). CDR3 amino acids: CASSPGTGGSWAEQFF. CDR3 nucleotide sequence: TGTGCCAGCAGCCCAGGGACAGGGGGCTCTTGGGCTGAGCAGTTCTTC. The variable domain in full, with the rest retrieved from reference TRBV7-9 and TRBJ2-1, is DTGVSQNPRHKITKRGQNVTFRCDPISEHNRLYWYRQTLGQGPEFLTYFQNEAQLEKSRLLSDRFSAERPKGSFSTLEIQRTEQGDSAMYLCASSPGTGGSWAEQFFGPGTRLTVL.

The V and J genes are TRBV10-3 and TRBJ2-1; 8 bases agree with TRBD1. The CDR3 has 13 residues. Per germline, CDR1 ENHRY and CDR2 SYGVKD. Germline trimming cut 4 bases from V and 4 bases from J; bases unmatched to any gene: 0. The CDR3, as DNA: TGTGCCATCAGTGGGACAGGGTACAATGAGCAGTTCTTC. Translated, it gives CAISGTGYNEQFF.

This rearrangement joins TRBV29-1 to TRBJ2-6; D is unclear. Germline V CDR1 and CDR2: SQVTM, ANQGSEA. There are 15 residues in the CDR3. Deletions cut 4 bases from V and 0 bases from J, with 10 bases between. Written as DNA, the CDR3 is TGCAGCGTTGTGGGGTGGGGCTCTGGGGCCAACGTCCTGACTTTC. Encoded protein: CSVVGWGSGANVLTF. The whole variable domain, remainder taken from reference TRBV29-1 and TRBJ2-6, is SAVISQKPSRDICQRGTSLTIQCQVDSQVTMMFWYRQQPGQSLTLIATANQGSEATYESGFVIDKFPISRPNLTFSTLTVSNMSPEDSSIYLCSVVGWGSGANVLTFGAGSRLTVL.

There are a few counts of this clone. V is TRBV30 and J is TRBJ1-2; D call uncertain. Per the germline V gene, CDR1 is GTSNPN and CDR2 is SVGIG (reference sequence). There are 11 residues in the CDR3. Trimming pared 6 bases from V and 3 bases from J, leaving 8 bases between. CDR3 loop: CACTEDYGYTF. The DNA for the CDR3 is TGTGCCTGTACAGAAGACTATGGCTACACCTTC.

The V gene is TRBV5-1, the J gene TRBJ1-2; D is unclear. Germline CDR1 is SGHRS and CDR2 is YFSETQ. The CDR3 loop spans 14 amino acids. With 0 bases removed from V and 6 bases from J, the gap between germline ends came to 12 bases. Here the CDR3 reads CASSLDGVVNGYTF. The CDR3 DNA reads TGCGCCAGCAGCTTGGATGGGGTTGTCAATGGCTACACCTTC.

The rearrangement uses TRBV4-1 and TRBJ2-1; TRBD2 matches at 9 bases. The CDR3 spans 16 residues. Trimming took 4 bases from V and 7 from J; bases not matched to a gene: 11. Germline V gene sequence: CDR1 MGHRA, CDR2 YSYEKL. The CDR3 sequence is CASSRDTGTSLNEQFF. Here the CDR3 DNA reads TGCGCCAGCAGCCGAGACACCGGGACTAGCTTGAATGAGCAGTTCTTC.

This clone appeared a few times. The rearrangement links TRBV30 to TRBJ2-1; the D is unclear. The germline V gene has CDR1 GTSNPN and CDR2 SVGIG (reference sequence). Between the trimmed V and J ends, which lost 4 bases and 0 bases, there was a span of 7 bases. This CDR3 region has 13 residues. CDR3 sequence: CAWNPSSYNEQFF. In DNA form, the CDR3 reads TGTGCCTGGAACCCGAGCTCCTACAATGAGCAGTTCTTC.

This clone was recorded a few times. The chain couples TRBV4-3 to TRBJ2-3, with 7 bases fitting TRBD2. After removal of 0 bases from V and 2 bases from J, the junction contained 11 bases not matched to a gene. Germline CDR1 is LGHNA and CDR2 is YSLEER. The CDR3 spans 18 residues. CDR3 bases: TGCGCCAGCAGCCAAGATCTTCAGGCGGGAGAGATCACAGATACGCAGTATTTT. It is translated as CASSQDLQAGEITDTQYF.

As regards this clone: Distinct nucleotide sequences in the sample also encode this CDR3. The CDR3 DNA sequence: TGCAGTGCTAAGTACCAAGAGACCCAGTACTTC. This encodes CSAKYQETQYF. The chain combines TRBV20-1 with TRBJ2-5, with D hard to call. The length of the CDR3 is 11 residues. Germline CDR1 and CDR2: DFQATT and SNEGSKA (reference sequence). The V gene lost 4 bases and the J gene lost 0 bases, with 3 bases spanning the gap.

The chain couples TRBV10-3 to TRBJ2-1; no clear D. CDR1 ENHRY and CDR2 SYGVKD come from the germline V gene. The germline V and J ends were trimmed by 3 bases and 3 bases, with 3 bases remaining between them. This CDR3 has 12 amino acids. The CDR3 nucleotides read TGTGCCATCAGTGACCACTACAATGAGCAGTTCTTC. It yields the protein CAISDHYNEQFF.

The chain employs TRBV2 and TRBJ2-3, with D unclear. CDR3 length: 11 residues. V lost 1 base, J lost 6 bases, and 2 bases lay in between. Germline V gives CDR1 SNHLY, CDR2 FYNNEI. CDR3 loop: CASSEGDTQYF. CDR3 in DNA: TGTGCCAGCAGTGAAGGGGATACGCAGTATTTT. Combining the CDR3 with reference TRBV2 and TRBJ2-3 gives the whole variable domain EPEVTQTPSHQVTQMGQEVILRCVPISNHLYFYWYRQILGQKVEFLVSFYNNEISEKSEIFDDQFSVERPDGSNFTLKIRSTKLEDSAMYFCASSEGDTQYFGPGTRLTVL.